The 15 T cell receptor beta chains below were found in one sample sequenced in a study of blood T cells in healthy people across ages. Primers used in a second PCR of roughly 6 to 12 cycles were a sample-barcoded 5' primer and a J-beta primer mix. TCRdb re-analysed the 5' RACE reads in MiXCR, keeping a single row per CDR3 protein. Of about 1.7 million distinct CDR3 sequences in the sample, about 30% were seen once. The source material was blood. Every receptor here comes from a woman in her 30s in good health.

The rearrangement uses TRBV7-9 and TRBJ2-5; 11 bases line up with TRBD1. This CDR3 has 16 residues. Germline V gene lookup returns CDR1 SEHNR and CDR2 FQNEAQ (reference sequence). J was trimmed by 5 bases and V by 5 bases; bases with no gene match: 10. The DNA of the CDR3 is TGTGCCAGCAGCCCCTGGACAGGGGGCTTGTGGGAGACCCAGTACTTC. It codes for CASSPWTGGLWETQYF. The complete variable domain, with remaining parts taken from reference TRBV7-9 and TRBJ2-5, reads DTGVSQNPRHKITKRGQNVTFRCDPISEHNRLYWYRQTLGQGPEFLTYFQNEAQLEKSRLLSDRFSAERPKGSFSTLEIQRTEQGDSAMYLCASSPWTGGLWETQYFGPGTRLLVL.

This clonotype has more than one count but fewer than ten. V gene TRBV27 combines with J gene TRBJ1-1; D is undetermined. Germline CDR1 reads MNHEY; CDR2 reads SMNVEV (reference sequence). Trimming left V 5 bases short and J 1 base short, with 14 bases between. The length of the CDR3 is 15 residues. The CDR3 DNA reads as TGTGCCAGCAGTAGGGTTGCCAGTCCGAACACTGAAGCTTTCTTT. Protein product: CASSRVASPNTEAFF.

In its sample, this clonotype was seen a few times. The chain couples TRBV6-2 or TRBV6-3 to TRBJ2-5, with 12 bases identical to TRBD2. CDR1 MNHEY and CDR2 SVGEGT come from the germline V gene. The CDR3 contains 16 residues. V was pared by 5 bases and J by 11 bases, with 15 bases of the junction left unmatched. CDR3: CASSATTSGRDNEQYF. Written as DNA, the CDR3 is TGTGCCAGCAGTGCCACGACTAGCGGGAGAGACAATGAGCAGTACTTC.

The rearrangement links TRBV18 to TRBJ2-4; possible D gene TRBD1, 7 bases. The CDR3 sequence is 15 residues long. Germline lookup yields CDR1 KGHSH and CDR2 LQKENI. The V and J ends lost 3 bases and 9 bases respectively, with 18 bases between them. The DNA for the CDR3 is TGTGCCAGCTCACCCCGGAACAGGGGAGGAGGCATTCAGTACTTC. Protein sequence: CASSPRNRGGGIQYF.

Concerning this clonotype itself: Given a much more abundant clone one base away, this may be a read error. The J gene is TRBJ1-1, the V gene TRBV6-5; a possible D gene is TRBD1 (6 bases). Germline V gene lookup returns CDR1 MNHEY and CDR2 SVGAGI. This CDR3 region has 15 residues. The CDR3 sequence is CAGSYEGARGAEAFF. As DNA, the CDR3 is TGTGCCGGCAGTTACGAGGGCGCGAGGGGGGCTGAAGCTTTCTTT.

In regard to this clonotype: A single base separates this from a much larger clone, so it may be a read error. This chain joins TRBV29-1 and TRBJ2-7; TRBD1 agrees at 7 bases. With 6 bases clipped from V and 0 bases from J, the junction kept 11 bases outside the gene matches. Germline V gene lookup returns CDR1 SQVTM and CDR2 ANQGSEA. The CDR3 length is 15 residues. Written as DNA, the CDR3 is TGCAGCGTACTTACCGGACAGGCCGGCTCCTACGAGCAGTACTTC. It translates to CSVLTGQAGSYEQYF.

This clonotype appeared many times. This chain uses TRBV7-2 with TRBJ2-3; D is undetermined. The CDR3 length is 13 residues. The V end was cut by 3 bases, the J end by 1 base, with 5 bases between. Looked up from germline, CDR1 is SGHTA and CDR2 is FQGNSA. The CDR3 loop reads CASSLYRTDTQYF. In DNA, the CDR3 is TGTGCCAGCAGCTTGTACCGCACAGATACGCAGTATTTT.

This clonotype has just a few counts. The genes are TRBV5-6 and TRBJ1-5; no firm D call. The germline V gene has CDR1 SGHDT and CDR2 YYEEEE. Deletions cut 0 bases from V and 2 bases from J, with 9 bases between. The CDR3 is made up of 15 amino acids. CDR3 sequence (DNA): TGTGCCAGCAGCTTGGGTGGGGTCCGCAATCAGCCCCAGCATTTT. Protein: CASSLGGVRNQPQHF.

J is TRBJ1-3 and V is TRBV20-1, with D unresolved. The CDR3 has 13 residues. V lost 3 bases and J lost 1, with 7 bases in between. Germline V gene lookup returns CDR1 DFQATT and CDR2 SNEGSKA (reference sequence). The CDR3 sequence is CSARAGSGNTIYF. CDR3 nucleotide sequence: TGCAGTGCTAGGGCGGGATCTGGAAACACCATATATTTT.

The chain employs TRBV4-2 and TRBJ2-1, with D perhaps matching TRBD1 or TRBD2 (5 bases each). Germline V gene sequence: CDR1 LGHNA, CDR2 YNFKEQ. The CDR3 sequence is 14 residues long. V was pared by 3 bases and J by 5 bases, with 11 bases between. The CDR3 loop reads CASSQKVGDNEQFF. The CDR3 DNA sequence: TGTGCCAGCAGCCAGAAGGTGGGGGACAATGAGCAGTTCTTC.

This clonotype was observed a handful of times. A far larger clone is one base from this, pointing to a likely read error. The chain carries TRBV12-3 or TRBV12-4 and TRBJ2-1, with 7 bases lining up with TRBD2. The closer fit of TRBJ2-7 to the DNA end suggests the J call may be wrong. This CDR3 is 15 amino acids long. In DNA form, the CDR3 reads TGTGCCAGCAGCCCAGCGGGAAGCTCCTACAATGAGCAGTACTTC. Translation gives CASSPAGSSYNEQYF.

This clonotype was found many times. V usage is TRBV20-1 and J usage is TRBJ2-3; TRBD2 might be the D (5 bases). This CDR3 region has 12 residues. Germline V CDR1 and CDR2: DFQATT, SNEGSKA (reference sequence). The V end was cut by 6 bases, the J end by 0 bases, with 7 bases between. CDR3 sequence reads: CSARTSTDTQYF. CDR3 coding DNA: TGCAGTGCAAGGACTAGCACAGATACGCAGTATTTT.

The V and J genes are TRBV9 and TRBJ2-6; tentative D call: TRBD2 (6 bases). V was cut by 3 bases and J by 2 bases, with 21 bases left in between. Germline V gives CDR1 SGDLS, CDR2 YYNGEE. The CDR3 covers 19 residues. CDR3 in amino acids: CASSEPRLVSFTGANVLTF. The CDR3 DNA is TGTGCCAGCAGCGAGCCTCGACTAGTGTCTTTCACTGGGGCCAACGTCCTGACTTTC. Supplemented by reference TRBV9 and TRBJ2-6, the full variable domain reads DSGVTQTPKHLITATGQRVTLRCSPRSGDLSVYWYQQSLDQGLQFLIQYYNGEERAKGNILERFSAQQFPDLHSELNLSSLELGDSALYFCASSEPRLVSFTGANVLTFGAGSRLTVL.

About this clonotype: One end of the junction is discordant with germline, which a read error may explain. The chain joins TRBV4-3 to TRBJ2-5; 7 bases are a match to TRBD1. Germline CDR1 LGHNA, CDR2 YSLEER. This CDR3 has 16 residues. Here the CDR3 reads CASSFNVRQGQGTQYF. CDR3 DNA sequence: TGCGCCAGCAGCTTCAACGTCCGACAGGGACAAGGGACCCAGTACTTC.

The table lists this clonotype with many counts. The chain uses TRBV3-1 and TRBJ2-7; no clear D gene. Per the germline V gene, CDR1 is LGHDT and CDR2 is YNNKEL (reference sequence). With 3 bases removed from V and 2 bases from J, the gap between germline ends came to 17 bases. The CDR3 loop spans 16 amino acids. The CDR3 is CASSQVGSAYAYEQYF. Here the CDR3 DNA reads TGTGCCAGCAGCCAGGTAGGATCCGCTTACGCCTACGAGCAGTACTTC.